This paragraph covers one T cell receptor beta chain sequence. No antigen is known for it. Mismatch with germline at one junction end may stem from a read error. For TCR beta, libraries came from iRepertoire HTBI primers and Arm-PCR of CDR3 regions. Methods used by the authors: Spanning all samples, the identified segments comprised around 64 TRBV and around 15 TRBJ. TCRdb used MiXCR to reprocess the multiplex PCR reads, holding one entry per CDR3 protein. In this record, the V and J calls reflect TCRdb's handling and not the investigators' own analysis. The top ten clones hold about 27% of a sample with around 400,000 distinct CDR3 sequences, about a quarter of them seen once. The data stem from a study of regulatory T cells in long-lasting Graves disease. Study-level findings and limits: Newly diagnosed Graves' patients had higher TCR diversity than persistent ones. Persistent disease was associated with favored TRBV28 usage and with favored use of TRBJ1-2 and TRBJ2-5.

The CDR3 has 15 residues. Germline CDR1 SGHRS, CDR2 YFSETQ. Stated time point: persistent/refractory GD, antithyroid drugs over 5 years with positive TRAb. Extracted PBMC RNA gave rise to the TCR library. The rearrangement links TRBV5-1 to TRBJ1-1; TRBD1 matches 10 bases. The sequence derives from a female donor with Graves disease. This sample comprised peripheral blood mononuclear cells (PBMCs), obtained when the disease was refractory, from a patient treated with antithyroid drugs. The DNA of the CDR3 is TGCGCCAGCAGCAGAACTGGGACAGGGGACACTGAAGCTCTCTTT. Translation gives CASSRTGTGDTEALF.